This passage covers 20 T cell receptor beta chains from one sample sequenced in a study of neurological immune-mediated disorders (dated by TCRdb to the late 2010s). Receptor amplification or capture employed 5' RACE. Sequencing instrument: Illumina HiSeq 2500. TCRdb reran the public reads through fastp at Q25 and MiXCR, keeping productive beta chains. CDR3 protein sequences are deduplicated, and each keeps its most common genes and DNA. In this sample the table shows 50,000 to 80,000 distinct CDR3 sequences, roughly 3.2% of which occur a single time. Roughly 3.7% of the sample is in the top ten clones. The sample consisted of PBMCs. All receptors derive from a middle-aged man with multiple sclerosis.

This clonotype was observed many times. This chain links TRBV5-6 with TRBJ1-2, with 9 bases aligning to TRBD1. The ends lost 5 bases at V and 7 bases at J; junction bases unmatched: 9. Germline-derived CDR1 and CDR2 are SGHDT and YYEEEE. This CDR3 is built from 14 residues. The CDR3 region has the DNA TGTGCCAGCAGATTACAGGGGGCGCAGGGTGGCTACACCTTC. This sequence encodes CASRLQGAQGGYTF.

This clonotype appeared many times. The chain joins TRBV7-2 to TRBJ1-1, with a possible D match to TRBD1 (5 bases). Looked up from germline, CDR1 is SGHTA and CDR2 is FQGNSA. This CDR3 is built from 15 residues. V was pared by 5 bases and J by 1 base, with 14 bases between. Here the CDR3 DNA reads TGTGCCAGCAGCCCTTACGGAGGGACGAACACTGAAGCTTTCTTT. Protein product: CASSPYGGTNTEAFF.

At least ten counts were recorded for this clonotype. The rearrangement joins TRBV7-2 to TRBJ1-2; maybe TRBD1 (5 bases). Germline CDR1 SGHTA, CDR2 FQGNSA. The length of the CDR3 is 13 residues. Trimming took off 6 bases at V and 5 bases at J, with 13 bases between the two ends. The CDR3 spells CASSSDRQYGYTF. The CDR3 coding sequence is TGTGCCAGCAGTTCCGACAGACAGTATGGCTACACCTTC.

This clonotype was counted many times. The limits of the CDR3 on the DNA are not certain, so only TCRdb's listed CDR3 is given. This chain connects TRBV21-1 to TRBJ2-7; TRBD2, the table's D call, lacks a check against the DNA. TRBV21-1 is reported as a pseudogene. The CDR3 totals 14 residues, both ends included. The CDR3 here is CASSWASGSYEQYF.

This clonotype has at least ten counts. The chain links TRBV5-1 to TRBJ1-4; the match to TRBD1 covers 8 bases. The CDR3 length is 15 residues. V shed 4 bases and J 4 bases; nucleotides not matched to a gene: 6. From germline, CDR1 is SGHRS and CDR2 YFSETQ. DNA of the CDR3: TGCGCCAGCAGCCTCCTGACAGGGGATAATGAAAAACTGTTTTTT. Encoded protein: CASSLLTGDNEKLFF.

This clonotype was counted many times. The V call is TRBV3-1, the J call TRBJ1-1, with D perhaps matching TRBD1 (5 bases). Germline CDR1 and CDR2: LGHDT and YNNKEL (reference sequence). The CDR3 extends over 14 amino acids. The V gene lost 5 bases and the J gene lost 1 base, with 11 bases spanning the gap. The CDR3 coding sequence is TGTGCCAGCAGCTCCGGGACCACGAACACTGAAGCTTTCTTT. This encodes CASSSGTTNTEAFF.

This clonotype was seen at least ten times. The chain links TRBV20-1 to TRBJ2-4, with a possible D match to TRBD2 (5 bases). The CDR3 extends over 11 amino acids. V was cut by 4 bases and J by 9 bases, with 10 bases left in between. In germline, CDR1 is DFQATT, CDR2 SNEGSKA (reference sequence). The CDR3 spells CSAMDAGIQYF. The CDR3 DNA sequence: TGCAGTGCTATGGATGCGGGCATTCAGTACTTC.

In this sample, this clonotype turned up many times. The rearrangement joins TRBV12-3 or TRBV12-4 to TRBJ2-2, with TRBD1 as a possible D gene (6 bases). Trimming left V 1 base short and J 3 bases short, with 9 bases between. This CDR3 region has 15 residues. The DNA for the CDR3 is TGTGCCAGCAGTTTAGGGGGGCTTGACACCGGGGAGCTGTTTTTT. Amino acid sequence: CASSLGGLDTGELFF.

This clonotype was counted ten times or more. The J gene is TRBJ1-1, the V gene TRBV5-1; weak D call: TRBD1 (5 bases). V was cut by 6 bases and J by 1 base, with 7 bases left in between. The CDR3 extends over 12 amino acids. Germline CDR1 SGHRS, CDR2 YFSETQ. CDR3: CASMGGNTEAFF. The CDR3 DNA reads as TGCGCCAGCATGGGGGGGAACACTGAAGCTTTCTTT. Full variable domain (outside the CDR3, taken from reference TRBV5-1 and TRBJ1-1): KAGVTQTPRYLIKTRGQQVTLSCSPISGHRSVSWYQQTPGQGLQFLFEYFSETQRNKGNFPGRFSGRQFSNSRSEMNVSTLELGDSALYLCASMGGNTEAFFGQGTRLTVV.

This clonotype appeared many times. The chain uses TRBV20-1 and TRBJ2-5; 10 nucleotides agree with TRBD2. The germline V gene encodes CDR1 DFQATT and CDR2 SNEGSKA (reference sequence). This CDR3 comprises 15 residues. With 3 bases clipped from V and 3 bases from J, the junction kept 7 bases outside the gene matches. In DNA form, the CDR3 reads TGCAGTGCTAGTATCGCTAGCGGGGGCAAAGAGACCCAGTACTTC. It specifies CSASIASGGKETQYF.

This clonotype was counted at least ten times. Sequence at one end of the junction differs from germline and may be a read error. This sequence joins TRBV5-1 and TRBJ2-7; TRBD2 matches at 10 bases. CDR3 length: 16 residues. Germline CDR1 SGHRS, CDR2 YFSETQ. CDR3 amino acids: CASSGDTSGISHEQYF. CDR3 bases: TGCGCCAGCAGCGGGGACACTAGCGGGATCTCCCACGAGCAGTACTTC.

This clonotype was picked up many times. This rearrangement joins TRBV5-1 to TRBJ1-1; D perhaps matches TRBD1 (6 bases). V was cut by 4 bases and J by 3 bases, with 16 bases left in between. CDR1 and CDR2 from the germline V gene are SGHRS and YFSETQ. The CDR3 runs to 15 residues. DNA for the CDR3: TGCGCCAGCAGCCCCGGCGGGGGGCAGGACACTGAAGCTTTCTTT. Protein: CASSPGGGQDTEAFF.

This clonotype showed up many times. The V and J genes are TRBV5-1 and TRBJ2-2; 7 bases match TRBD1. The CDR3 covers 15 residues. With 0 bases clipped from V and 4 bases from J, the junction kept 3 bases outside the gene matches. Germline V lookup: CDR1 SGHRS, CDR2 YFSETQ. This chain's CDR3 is CASSLAGQSTGELFF. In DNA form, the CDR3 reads TGCGCCAGCAGCTTGGCGGGACAGAGCACCGGGGAGCTGTTTTTT.

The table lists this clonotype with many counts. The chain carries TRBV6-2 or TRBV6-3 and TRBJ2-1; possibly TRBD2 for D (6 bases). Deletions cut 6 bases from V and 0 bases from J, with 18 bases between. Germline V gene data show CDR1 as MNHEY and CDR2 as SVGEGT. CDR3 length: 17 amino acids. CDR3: CASRGAGKSSSYNEQFF. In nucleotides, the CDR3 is TGTGCCAGCAGGGGAGCGGGTAAATCTAGCTCCTACAATGAGCAGTTCTTC.

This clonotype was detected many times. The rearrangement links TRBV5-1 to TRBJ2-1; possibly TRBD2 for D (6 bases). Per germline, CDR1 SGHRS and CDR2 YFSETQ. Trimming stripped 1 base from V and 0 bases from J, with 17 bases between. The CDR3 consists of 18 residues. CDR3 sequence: CASSLFAGLASSYNEQFF. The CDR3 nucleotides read TGCGCCAGCAGCTTGTTTGCGGGTCTAGCGAGCTCCTACAATGAGCAGTTCTTC.

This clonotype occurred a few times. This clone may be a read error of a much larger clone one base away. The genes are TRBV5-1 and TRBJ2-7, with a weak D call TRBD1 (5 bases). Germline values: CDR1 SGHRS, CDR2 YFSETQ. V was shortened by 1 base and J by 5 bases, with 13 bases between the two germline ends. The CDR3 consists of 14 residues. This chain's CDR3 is CASSLYKGNDEQYF. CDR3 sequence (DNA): TGCGCCAGCAGCTTGTACAAGGGGAACGACGAGCAGTACTTC.

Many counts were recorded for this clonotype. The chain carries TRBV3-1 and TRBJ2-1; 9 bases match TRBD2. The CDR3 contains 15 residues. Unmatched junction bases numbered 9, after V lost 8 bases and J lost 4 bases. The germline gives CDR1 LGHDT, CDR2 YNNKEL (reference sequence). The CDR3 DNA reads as TGTGCCAGCTCGAGGGGGCTAGCGGGGTACAATGAGCAGTTCTTC. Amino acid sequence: CASSRGLAGYNEQFF.

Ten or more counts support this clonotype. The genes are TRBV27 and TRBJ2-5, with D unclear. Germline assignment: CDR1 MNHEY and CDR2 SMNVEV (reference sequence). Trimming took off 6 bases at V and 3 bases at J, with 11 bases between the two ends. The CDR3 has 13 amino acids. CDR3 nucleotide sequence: TGTGCCAGCAGCCCCCTCAATAAAGAGACCCAGTACTTC. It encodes CASSPLNKETQYF.

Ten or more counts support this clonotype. In nucleotides, the CDR3 is TGTGCCAGCAGCCTCAGGGACGAGCAGTACTTC. It translates to CASSLRDEQYF. The chain joins TRBV5-6 to TRBJ2-7; D is perhaps TRBD1 (5 bases). Germline CDR1 reads SGHDT; CDR2 reads YYEEEE. Trimming pared 4 bases from V and 5 bases from J, leaving 7 bases between. The CDR3 length is 11 residues.

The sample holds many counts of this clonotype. The CDR3 sequence is CASSYSGANTGELFF. The DNA of the CDR3 is TGTGCCAGCAGCTATAGCGGGGCAAACACCGGGGAGCTGTTTTTT. The chain couples TRBV6-5 to TRBJ2-2; TRBD2 matches at 8 bases. The V gene end was trimmed by 6 bases and the J gene end by 2 bases; junction bases not matched to a gene: 5. The CDR3 has 15 residues. Looked up from germline, CDR1 is MNHEY and CDR2 is SVGAGI.